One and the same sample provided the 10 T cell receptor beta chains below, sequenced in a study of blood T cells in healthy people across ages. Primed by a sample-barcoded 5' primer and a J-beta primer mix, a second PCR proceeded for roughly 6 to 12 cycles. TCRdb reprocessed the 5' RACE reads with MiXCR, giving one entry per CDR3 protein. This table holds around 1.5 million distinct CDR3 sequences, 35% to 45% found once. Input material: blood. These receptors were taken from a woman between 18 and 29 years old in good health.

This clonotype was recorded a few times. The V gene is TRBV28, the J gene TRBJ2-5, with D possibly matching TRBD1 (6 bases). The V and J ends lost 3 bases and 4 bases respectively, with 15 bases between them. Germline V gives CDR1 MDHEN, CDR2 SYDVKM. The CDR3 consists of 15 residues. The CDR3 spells CASSLMNRAGETQYF. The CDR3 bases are TGTGCCAGCAGTTTGATGAACAGGGCGGGAGAGACCCAGTACTTC.

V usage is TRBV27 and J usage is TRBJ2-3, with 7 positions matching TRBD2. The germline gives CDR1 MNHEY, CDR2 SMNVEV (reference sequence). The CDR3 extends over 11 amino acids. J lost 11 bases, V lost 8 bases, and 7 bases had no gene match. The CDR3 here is CASAAGVGQYF. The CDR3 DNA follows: TGTGCCAGCGCCGCGGGAGTCGGGCAGTATTTT.

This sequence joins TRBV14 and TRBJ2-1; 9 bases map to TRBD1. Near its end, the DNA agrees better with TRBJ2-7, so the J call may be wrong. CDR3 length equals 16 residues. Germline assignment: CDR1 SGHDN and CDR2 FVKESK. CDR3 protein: CASSRLTGGGYNEQYF. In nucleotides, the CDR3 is TGTGCCAGCAGCCGCCTGACAGGGGGTGGATACAATGAGCAGTACTTC.

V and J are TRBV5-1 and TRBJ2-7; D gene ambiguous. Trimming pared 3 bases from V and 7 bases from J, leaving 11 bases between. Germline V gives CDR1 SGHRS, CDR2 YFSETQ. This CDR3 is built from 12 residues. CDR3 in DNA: TGCGCCAGCAGCTCAGCTCTTGGGGAGCAGTACTTC. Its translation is CASSSALGEQYF.

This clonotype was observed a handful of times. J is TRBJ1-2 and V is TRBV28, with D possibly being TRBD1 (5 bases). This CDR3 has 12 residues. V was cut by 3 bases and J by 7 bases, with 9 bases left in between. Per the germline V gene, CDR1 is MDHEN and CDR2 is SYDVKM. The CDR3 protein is CASSLFRGGYTF. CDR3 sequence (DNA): TGTGCCAGCAGTTTGTTTAGGGGTGGCTACACCTTC.

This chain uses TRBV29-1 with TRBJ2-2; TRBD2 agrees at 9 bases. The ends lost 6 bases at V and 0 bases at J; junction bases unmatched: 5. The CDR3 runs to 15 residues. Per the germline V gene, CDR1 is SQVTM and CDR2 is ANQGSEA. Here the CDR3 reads CSVRRGGANTGELFF. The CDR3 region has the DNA TGCAGCGTCCGGCGGGGGGGCGCGAACACCGGGGAGCTGTTTTTT.

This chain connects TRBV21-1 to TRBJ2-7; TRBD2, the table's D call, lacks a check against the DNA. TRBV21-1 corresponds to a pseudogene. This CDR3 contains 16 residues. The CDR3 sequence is CASSKISGTSSYEQYF. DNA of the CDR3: TGTGCCAGCAGCAAGATCAGCGGGACGAGCTCCTACGAGCAGTACTTC.

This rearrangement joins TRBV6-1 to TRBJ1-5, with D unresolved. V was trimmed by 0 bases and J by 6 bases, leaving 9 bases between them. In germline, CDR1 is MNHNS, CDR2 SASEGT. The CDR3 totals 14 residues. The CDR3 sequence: CASSEAGRSQPQHF. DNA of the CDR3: TGTGCCAGCAGTGAAGCGGGCAGGAGTCAGCCCCAGCATTTT.

CDR3 coding DNA: TGTGCCAGCACCGACGGCGCGAACACCGGGGAGCTGTTTTTT. Translated, it gives CASTDGANTGELFF. This chain links TRBV2 with TRBJ2-2; no firm D call. CDR3 length: 14 residues. The germline CDR1 and CDR2 sequences are SNHLY and FYNNEI. Trimming shortened V by 7 bases and J by 0 bases, and 9 bases separated the two germline ends.

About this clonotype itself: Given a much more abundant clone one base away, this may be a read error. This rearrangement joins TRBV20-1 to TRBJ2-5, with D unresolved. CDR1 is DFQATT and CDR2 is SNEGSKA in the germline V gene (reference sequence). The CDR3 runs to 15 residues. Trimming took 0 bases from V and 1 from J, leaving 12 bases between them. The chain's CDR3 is CSARDARSAQETQYF. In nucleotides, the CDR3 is TGCAGTGCTAGAGATGCGAGAAGCGCCCAAGAGACCCAGTACTTC.